Included here is one T cell receptor beta chain sequence, with context. What this receptor recognizes is not known. At one end, the junction sequence differs from germline, possibly due to a read error. From cysteine to phenylalanine, the CDR3 is 15 amino acids long. The kept DNA is CDR3 alone, 45 bases in frame from the first base. Via the germline V gene, CDR1 is MNHNS and CDR2 SASEGT. Library generation was performed with 5' RACE. The sequencing machine was an Illumina HiSeq 2500. A second about 7 to 11 cycle PCR used a sample-barcoded 5' primer and a J-beta primer mix. Each TCR beta cDNA molecule received a unique molecular identifier from a template-switch 5' adaptor carrying 12 random nucleotides. Each sample yielded at least 3 million CDR3-containing paired-end reads. First-strand cDNA synthesis was performed from all RNA using the Mint cDNA synthesis kit, with priming by a TRBC-specific oligonucleotide. Following uracil-DNA glycosylase treatment, a first 18-cycle PCR with universal primers M1SS and BC2_uni_R was performed on all cDNA. As for the authors' bioinformatics: Each sample was normalized by randomly selecting 1 million high-quality reads, each carrying a distinct molecular identifier. Instead of being binned into consensus sequences, reads that shared molecular identifiers were thrown out. CDR3 identification, clonotype clustering and error correction used MiTCR with a Q25 quality threshold and the strictest error-elimination algorithm. Lower-bound total TCR beta diversity was estimated with a nonparametric unseen species model using Euler transformation. TCRdb applied fastp at Q25 and MiXCR to the public reads, then kept only in-frame beta chains. Each entry is one CDR3 protein sequence, shown with its most common DNA and genes. These V and J calls are TCRdb output, not the study's own analysis. Here the sample has roughly 1,500,000 distinct CDR3 sequences; 42% occur a single time. Of the sample, approximately 7.9% falls within the top ten clones.

The data belong to a study of blood T cells in healthy people across ages (dated by TCRdb to the mid-2010s). About the study as a whole: In model experiments, template switching captured roughly one uniquely barcoded TCR beta cDNA molecule for every two T cells. Using the same blood draw, the study looked at two additional independent replicas of 1 million unique cDNA reads for two donors, one aged 18 to 29 and the other aged 80 or older. Age-related changes in TCR beta repertoire diversity were measured in the study by deep sequencing normalized with unique cDNA molecular identifiers. To avoid experimental bias, donors of different ages were randomly spread across the sequencing lanes. Four age groups were formed from the donors: young (average 16 years), middle-aged (approximately 39), aged (roughly 56) and long-lived (about 80).

Systemically healthy Caucasian individuals from Russia, approximately 39 in total and aged about 6 to 90 years, were included as donors. Approximately 9.3 milliliters of peripheral blood were drawn from each donor into EDTA-treated Vacutainer tubes. Ficoll-Paque density-gradient centrifugation was used to isolate PBMCs, with at least 7 million per sample. Trizol reagent was used to extract total RNA from PBMCs, with at least 5 micrograms per sample. The percentages of naive CD45RAhigh/CD27high T cells were determined by flow cytometry on a PBMC aliquot from every donor. What the authors observed across the whole study: Observed TCR beta diversity per million T cells fell roughly linearly with age, and a significant reduction was already apparent by age roughly 40. Compared with the aged group, the long-lived group had more naive CD4+ T cells, fewer expanded clones and increased TCR diversity, a pattern suggesting age selection. Because donor CMV infection status was unknown, age-related changes in expanded clonotypes were potentially confounded. Because profiling used bulk unsorted PBMCs, naive and antigen-experienced compartments could not be compared conclusively. Estimates of total diversity based on one million sequenced T cells were considered lower bounds and underestimates. Observed TCR beta diversity correlated strongly with the percentage of naive T cells measured by flow cytometry.

Sequenced material: blood. The chain is made from TRBV6-1 and TRBJ2-1; the D gene assignment is perhaps TRBD1 or TRBD2, with each matching 5 bases. This receptor was obtained from a woman under 30 in good health. The CDR3 reads as follows: CASSDWDGSDNEQFF. The DNA reads TGTGCCAGCAGTGATTGGGACGGCTCCGACAATGAGCAGTTCTTC.